This T cell receptor beta chain is from a study of control samples from healthy donors and cancer patients. CDR1 is SGHRS and CDR2 is YFSETQ in the germline V gene. V lost 2 bases, J lost 5 bases, and 8 bases lay in between. The CDR3 has 12 amino acids. The assay was immunoSEQ multiplex PCR, and TCRdb's table has in-frame clones only and misses some. The table has fewer than 90,000 clones, 85% to 95% seen once. This chain connects TRBV5-1 to TRBJ2-7; maybe TRBD1 (5 bases). The specimen sequenced was blood. This TCR was recovered from a woman in her forties in good health. The CDR3 loop is CASSLGENEQYF. CDR3 DNA: TGCGCCAGCAGCTTAGGGGAAAACGAGCAGTACTTC.